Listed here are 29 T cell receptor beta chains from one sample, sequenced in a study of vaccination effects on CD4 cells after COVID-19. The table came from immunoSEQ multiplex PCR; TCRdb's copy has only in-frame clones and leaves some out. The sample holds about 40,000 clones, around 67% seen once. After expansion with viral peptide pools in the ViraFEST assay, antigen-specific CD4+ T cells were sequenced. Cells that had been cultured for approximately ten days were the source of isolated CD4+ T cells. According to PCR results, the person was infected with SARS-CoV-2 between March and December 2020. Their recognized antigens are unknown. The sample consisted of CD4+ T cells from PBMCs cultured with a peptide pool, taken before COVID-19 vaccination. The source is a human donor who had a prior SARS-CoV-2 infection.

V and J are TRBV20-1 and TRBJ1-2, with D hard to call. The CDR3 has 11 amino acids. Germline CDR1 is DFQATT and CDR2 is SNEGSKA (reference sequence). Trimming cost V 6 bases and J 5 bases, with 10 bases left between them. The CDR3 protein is CSAPADYGYTF. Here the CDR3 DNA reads TGCAGTGCCCCAGCTGATTATGGCTACACCTTC.

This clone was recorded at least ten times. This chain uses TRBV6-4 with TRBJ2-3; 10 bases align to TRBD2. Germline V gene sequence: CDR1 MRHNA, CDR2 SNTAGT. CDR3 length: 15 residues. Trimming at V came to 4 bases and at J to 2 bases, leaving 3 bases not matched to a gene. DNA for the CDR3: TGTGCCAGCAGTGTAGCGGGAGGCGCCACAGATACGCAGTATTTT. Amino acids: CASSVAGGATDTQYF.

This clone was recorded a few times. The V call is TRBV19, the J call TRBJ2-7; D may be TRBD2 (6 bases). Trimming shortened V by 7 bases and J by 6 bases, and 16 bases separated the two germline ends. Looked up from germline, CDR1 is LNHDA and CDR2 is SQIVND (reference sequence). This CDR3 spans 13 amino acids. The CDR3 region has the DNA TGTGCCAGTACCCCGGACGGGAGTCGCGAGCAGTACTTC. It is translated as CASTPDGSREQYF.

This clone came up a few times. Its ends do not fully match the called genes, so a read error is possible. The chain's CDR3 is CASSFGRGSGETQYF. CDR3 in DNA: TGTGCTAGCAGCTTTGGCAGGGGGTCGGGCGAGACCCAGTACTTC. The genes are TRBV7-7 and TRBJ2-5; 7 positions match TRBD1. Germline CDR1 is SSHAT and CDR2 is FNYEAQ (reference sequence). The CDR3 extends over 15 amino acids.

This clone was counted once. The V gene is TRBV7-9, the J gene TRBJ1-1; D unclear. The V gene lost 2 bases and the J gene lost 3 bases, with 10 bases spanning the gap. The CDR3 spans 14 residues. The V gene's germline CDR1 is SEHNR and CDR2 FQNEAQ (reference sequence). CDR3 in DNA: TGTGCCAGCAGCTTATCCGGGGTTGACACTGAAGCTTTCTTT. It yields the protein CASSLSGVDTEAFF.

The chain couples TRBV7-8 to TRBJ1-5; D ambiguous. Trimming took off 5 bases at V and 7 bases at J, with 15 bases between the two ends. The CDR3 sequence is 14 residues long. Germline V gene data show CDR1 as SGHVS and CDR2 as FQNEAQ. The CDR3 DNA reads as TGTGCCAGCAGCAAAAGGGATCCAACACAGCCCCAGCATTTT. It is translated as CASSKRDPTQPQHF.

CDR3 region: CASSPLAGLDTQYF. In DNA form, the CDR3 reads TGCGCCAGCAGCCCCCTGGCGGGCCTCGATACGCAGTATTTT. V usage is TRBV5-1 and J usage is TRBJ2-3, with D perhaps TRBD2 (5 bases). Germline loops: CDR1 SGHRS, CDR2 YFSETQ. The V gene lost 4 bases and the J gene lost 6 bases, with 15 bases spanning the gap. The length of the CDR3 is 14 residues. Combining the CDR3 with reference TRBV5-1 and TRBJ2-3 gives the whole variable domain KAGVTQTPRYLIKTRGQQVTLSCSPISGHRSVSWYQQTPGQGLQFLFEYFSETQRNKGNFPGRFSGRQFSNSRSEMNVSTLELGDSALYLCASSPLAGLDTQYFGPGTRLTVL.

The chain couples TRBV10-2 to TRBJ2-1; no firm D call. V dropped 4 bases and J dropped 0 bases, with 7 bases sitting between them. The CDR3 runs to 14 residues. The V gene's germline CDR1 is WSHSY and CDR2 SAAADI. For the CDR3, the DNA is TGCGCCAGCAGTGTTGCGAGCTCCTACAATGAGCAGTTCTTC. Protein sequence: CASSVASSYNEQFF.

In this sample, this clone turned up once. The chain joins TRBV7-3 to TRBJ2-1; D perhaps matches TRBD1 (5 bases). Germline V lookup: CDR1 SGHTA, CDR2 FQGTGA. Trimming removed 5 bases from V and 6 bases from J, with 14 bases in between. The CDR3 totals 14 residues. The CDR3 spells CASSASGPRNEQFF. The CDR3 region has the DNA TGTGCCAGCAGCGCCTCAGGGCCGCGCAATGAGCAGTTCTTC.

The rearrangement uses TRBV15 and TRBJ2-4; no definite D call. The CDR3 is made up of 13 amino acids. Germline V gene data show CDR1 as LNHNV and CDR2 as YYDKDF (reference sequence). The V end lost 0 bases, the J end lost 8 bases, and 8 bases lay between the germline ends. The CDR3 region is CATSRDTMDIQYF. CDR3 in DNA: TGTGCCACCAGCAGAGATACCATGGACATTCAGTACTTC. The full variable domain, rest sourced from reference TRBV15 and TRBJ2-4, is DAMVIQNPRYQVTQFGKPVTLSCSQTLNHNVMYWYQQKSSQAPKLLFHYYDKDFNNEADTPDNFQSRRPNTSFCFLDIRSPGLGDTAMYLCATSRDTMDIQYFGAGTRLSVL.

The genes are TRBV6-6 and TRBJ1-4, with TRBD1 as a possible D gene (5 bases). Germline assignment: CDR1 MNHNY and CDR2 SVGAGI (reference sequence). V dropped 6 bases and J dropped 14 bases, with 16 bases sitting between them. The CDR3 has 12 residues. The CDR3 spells CASRGGRGFLFF. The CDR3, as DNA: TGTGCCAGCAGGGGGGGTCGGGGGTTCCTGTTTTTT.

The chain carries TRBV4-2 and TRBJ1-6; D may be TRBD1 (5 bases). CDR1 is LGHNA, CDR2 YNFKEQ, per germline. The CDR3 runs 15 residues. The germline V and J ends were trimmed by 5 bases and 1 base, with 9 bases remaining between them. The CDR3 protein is CASSRGNSYNSPLHF. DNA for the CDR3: TGTGCCAGCAGCAGGGGCAATTCCTATAATTCACCCCTCCACTTT.

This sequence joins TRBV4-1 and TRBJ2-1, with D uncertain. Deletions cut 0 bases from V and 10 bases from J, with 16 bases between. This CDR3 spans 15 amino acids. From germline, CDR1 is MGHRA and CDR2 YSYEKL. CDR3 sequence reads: CASSQEGTRAGEQFF. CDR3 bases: TGCGCCAGCAGCCAAGAAGGCACTCGGGCAGGCGAGCAGTTCTTC.

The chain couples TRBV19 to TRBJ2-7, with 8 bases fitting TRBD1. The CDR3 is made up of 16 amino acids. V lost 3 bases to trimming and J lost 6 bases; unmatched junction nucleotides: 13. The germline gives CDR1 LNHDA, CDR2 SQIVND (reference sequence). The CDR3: CASSIVEVRGRPEQYF. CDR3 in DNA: TGTGCCAGTAGTATTGTAGAAGTCAGGGGGCGGCCCGAGCAGTACTTC.

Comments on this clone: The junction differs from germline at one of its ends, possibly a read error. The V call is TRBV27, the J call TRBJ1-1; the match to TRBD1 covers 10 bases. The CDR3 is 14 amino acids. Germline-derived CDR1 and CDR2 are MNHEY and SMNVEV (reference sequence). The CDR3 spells CASSPYPGQGFRIF. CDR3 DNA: TGTGCCAGCAGTCCTTACCCGGGACAGGGGTTTAGGATCTTT.

Here the CDR3 reads CASRPTRGGTENSPLHF. The DNA of the CDR3 is TGCGCCAGCAGACCGACCAGGGGAGGCACAGAGAATTCACCCCTCCACTTT. The V call is TRBV5-1, the J call TRBJ1-6; D perhaps matches TRBD1 (6 bases). Germline V gives CDR1 SGHRS, CDR2 YFSETQ. V was pared by 5 bases and J by 7 bases, with 22 bases between. CDR3 length: 17 residues.

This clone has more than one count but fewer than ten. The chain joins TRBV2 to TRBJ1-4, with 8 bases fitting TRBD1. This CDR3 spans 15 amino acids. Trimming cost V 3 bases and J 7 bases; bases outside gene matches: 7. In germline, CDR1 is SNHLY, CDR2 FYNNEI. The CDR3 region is CASSDPGQGIEKLFF. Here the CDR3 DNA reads TGTGCCAGCAGTGACCCCGGACAGGGAATTGAAAAACTGTTTTTT.

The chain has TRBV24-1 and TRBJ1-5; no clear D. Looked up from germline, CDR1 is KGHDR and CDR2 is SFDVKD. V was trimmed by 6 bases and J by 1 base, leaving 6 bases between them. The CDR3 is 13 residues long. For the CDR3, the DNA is TGTGCCACCAGTAACAAGAGCAATCAGCCCCAGCATTTT. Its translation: CATSNKSNQPQHF.

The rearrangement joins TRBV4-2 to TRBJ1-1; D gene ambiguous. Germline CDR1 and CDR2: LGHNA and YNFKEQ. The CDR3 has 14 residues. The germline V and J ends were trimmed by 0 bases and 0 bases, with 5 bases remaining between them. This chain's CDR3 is CASSQDGLNTEAFF. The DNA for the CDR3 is TGTGCCAGCAGCCAAGATGGGCTGAACACTGAAGCTTTCTTT.

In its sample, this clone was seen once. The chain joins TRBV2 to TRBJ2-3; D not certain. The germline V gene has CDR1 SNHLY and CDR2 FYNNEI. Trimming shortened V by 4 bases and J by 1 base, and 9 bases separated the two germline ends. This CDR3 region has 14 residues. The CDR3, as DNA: TGTGCCAGCAGTGTTACCAGACGCACAGATACGCAGTATTTT. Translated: CASSVTRRTDTQYF. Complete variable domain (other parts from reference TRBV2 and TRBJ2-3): EPEVTQTPSHQVTQMGQEVILRCVPISNHLYFYWYRQILGQKVEFLVSFYNNEISEKSEIFDDQFSVERPDGSNFTLKIRSTKLEDSAMYFCASSVTRRTDTQYFGPGTRLTVL.

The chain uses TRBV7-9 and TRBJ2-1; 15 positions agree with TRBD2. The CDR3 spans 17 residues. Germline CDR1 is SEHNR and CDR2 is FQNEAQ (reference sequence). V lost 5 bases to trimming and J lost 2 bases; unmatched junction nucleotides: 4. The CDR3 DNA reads TGTGCCAGCAGCCCGGGACTAGCGGGAGGACCCTACAATGAGCAGTTCTTC. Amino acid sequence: CASSPGLAGGPYNEQFF.

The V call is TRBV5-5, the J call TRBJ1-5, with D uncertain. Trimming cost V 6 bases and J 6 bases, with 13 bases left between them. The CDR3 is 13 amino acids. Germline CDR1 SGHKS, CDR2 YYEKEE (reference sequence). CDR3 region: CASTTRTGQPQHF. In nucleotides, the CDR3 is TGTGCCAGCACCACGAGGACTGGTCAGCCCCAGCATTTT.

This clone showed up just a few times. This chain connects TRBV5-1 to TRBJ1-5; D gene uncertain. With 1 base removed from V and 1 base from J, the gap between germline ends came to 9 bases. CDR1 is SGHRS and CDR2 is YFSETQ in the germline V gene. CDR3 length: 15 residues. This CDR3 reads CASSLRDPSNQPQHF. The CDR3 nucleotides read TGCGCCAGCAGCTTGCGGGATCCCAGCAATCAGCCCCAGCATTTT.

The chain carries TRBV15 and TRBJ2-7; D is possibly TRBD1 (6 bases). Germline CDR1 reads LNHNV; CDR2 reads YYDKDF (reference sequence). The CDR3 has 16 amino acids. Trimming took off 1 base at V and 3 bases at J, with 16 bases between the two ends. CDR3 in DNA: TGTGCCACCAGCAGAGCTGGCAGGGGAATACTCTACGAGCAGTACTTC. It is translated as CATSRAGRGILYEQYF.

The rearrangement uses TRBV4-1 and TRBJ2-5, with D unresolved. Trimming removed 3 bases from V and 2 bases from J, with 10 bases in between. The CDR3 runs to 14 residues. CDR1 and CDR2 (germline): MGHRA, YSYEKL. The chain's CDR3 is CASSQGGLQETQYF. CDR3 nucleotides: TGCGCCAGCAGCCAGGGCGGCCTTCAAGAGACCCAGTACTTC.

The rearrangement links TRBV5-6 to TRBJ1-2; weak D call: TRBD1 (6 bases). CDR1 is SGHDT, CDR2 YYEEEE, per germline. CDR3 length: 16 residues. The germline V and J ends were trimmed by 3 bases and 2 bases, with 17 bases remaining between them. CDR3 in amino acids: CASSYDRTLTNYGYTF. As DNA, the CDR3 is TGTGCCAGCAGCTACGACAGGACCCTCACCAACTATGGCTACACCTTC.

Written as DNA, the CDR3 is TGTGCCAGCTCACCAAGGGGACTAGCGGGACCGGAGCAGTTCTTC. Encoded protein: CASSPRGLAGPEQFF. This sequence joins TRBV18 and TRBJ2-1, with 13 bases that match TRBD2. Germline V gives CDR1 KGHSH, CDR2 LQKENI. This CDR3 has 15 residues. V lost 2 bases and J lost 10; bases outside the gene matches: 5.

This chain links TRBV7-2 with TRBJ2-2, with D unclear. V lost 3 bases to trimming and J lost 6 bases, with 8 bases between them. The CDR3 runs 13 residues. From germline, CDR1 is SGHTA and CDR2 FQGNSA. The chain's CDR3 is CASSFSLAGELFF. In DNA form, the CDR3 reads TGTGCCAGCAGCTTTAGTCTAGCCGGGGAGCTGTTTTTT. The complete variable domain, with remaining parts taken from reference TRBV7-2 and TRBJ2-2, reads GAGVSQSPSNKVTEKGKDVELRCDPISGHTALYWYRQSLGQGLEFLIYFQGNSAPDKSGLPSDRFSAERTGGSVSTLTIQRTQQEDSAVYLCASSFSLAGELFFGEGSRLTVL.

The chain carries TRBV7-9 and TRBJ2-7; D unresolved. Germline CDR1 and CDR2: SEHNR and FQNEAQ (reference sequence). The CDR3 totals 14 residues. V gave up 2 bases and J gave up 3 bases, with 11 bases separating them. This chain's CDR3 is CASSLHPNGYEQYF. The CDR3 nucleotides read TGTGCCAGCAGCTTACACCCGAACGGCTACGAGCAGTACTTC.